This T cell receptor (beta chain) was observed in a study of control samples from healthy donors and cancer patients. Libraries were prepared by immunoSEQ multiplex PCR; TCRdb keeps only in-frame clonotypes and omits some of them. Among 130,000 or so clones listed, about nine tenths were seen once. CDR1 LNHDA and CDR2 SQIVND come from the germline V gene (reference sequence). The CDR3 is 11 amino acids. Trimming took 8 bases from V and 1 from J, leaving 3 bases between them. The chain links TRBV19 to TRBJ2-1; D is unclear. The source material was blood. This TCR came from a man in his forties in good health. The CDR3 DNA follows: TGTGCCAGTGAGTCCTACAATGAGCAGTTCTTC. Amino acid sequence: CASESYNEQFF.